This T cell receptor beta chain comes out of a study of T-cell reconstitution after alpha-beta-depleted transplantation in children. The CDR3 loop spans 13 amino acids. V was trimmed by 2 bases and J by 2 bases, leaving 7 bases between them. The germline V gene encodes CDR1 SGHVS and CDR2 FQNEAQ. Researchers prepared the TCRbeta library using unique molecular identifiers, the study reports. TCRdb processed the PCR reads anew with MiXCR; each CDR3 protein has one entry. The table lists about 500,000 distinct CDR3 sequences, approximately 32% of them singletons. The receptor was derived from a human donor who donated a stem cell graft to a child with aplastic anemia. This sequence joins TRBV7-8 and TRBJ2-7; D not resolved. Material: PBMCs from the stem cell graft donor, obtained from the stem cell graft. The CDR3 region has the DNA TGTGCCAGCAGCTTAAGGTATACCTACGAGCAGTACGTC. It specifies CASSLRYTYEQYV.